These 21 T cell receptor beta chains were all obtained from the same sample, sequenced in a study of identical twins. A single record per CDR3 protein comes from TCRdb applying MiXCR to the 5' RACE reads. The sample carries 600,000 to 850,000 distinct CDR3 sequences, over 15% recorded once. This same sample was also part of a study on T cells expressing NK-cell markers.

What was sequenced was PBMCs. The receptors stem from a woman aged 18-30 years in good health.

As concerns this clonotype: At one end the junction does not follow the germline gene, possibly because of a read error. The chain combines TRBV5-6 with TRBJ2-3, with a tentative D call TRBD2 (5 bases). The CDR3 length is 13 residues. Germline values: CDR1 SGHDT, CDR2 YYEEEE. CDR3 region: CAISPGVTDTQYF. The CDR3 DNA sequence: TGTGCCATCAGCCCCGGGGTCACAGATACGCAGTATTTT.

There are a few counts of this clonotype. The chain recombines TRBV9 with TRBJ2-1; no clear D gene. The V gene lost 6 bases and the J gene lost 1 base, with 14 bases spanning the gap. There are 15 residues in the CDR3. Per the germline V gene, CDR1 is SGDLS and CDR2 is YYNGEE. CDR3 amino acids: CASTRSLGSYNEQFF. DNA for the CDR3: TGTGCCAGCACCAGATCCTTAGGGTCCTACAATGAGCAGTTCTTC. The whole variable domain, remainder taken from reference TRBV9 and TRBJ2-1, is DSGVTQTPKHLITATGQRVTLRCSPRSGDLSVYWYQQSLDQGLQFLIQYYNGEERAKGNILERFSAQQFPDLHSELNLSSLELGDSALYFCASTRSLGSYNEQFFGPGTRLTVL.

This clonotype was detected only a few times. The chain has TRBV6-2 or TRBV6-3 and TRBJ2-1; D may correspond to TRBD1 or TRBD2 (5 bases each). V was pared by 6 bases and J by 4 bases, with 16 bases between. The germline CDR1 and CDR2 sequences are MNHEY and SVGEGT. CDR3 length: 15 amino acids. The chain's CDR3 is CASSRSGTSYNEQFF. Here the CDR3 DNA reads TGTGCCAGCAGCCGTTCCGGGACGAGTTACAATGAGCAGTTCTTC.

This CDR3 is CAFCYSAGGGRSGANVLTF. The DNA for the CDR3 is TGTGCCTTCTGTTACTCAGCGGGAGGTGGGAGATCTGGGGCCAACGTCCTGACTTTC. The V and J genes are TRBV12-3 or TRBV12-4 and TRBJ2-6, with 9 bases matching TRBD2. The V gene end was trimmed by 11 bases and the J gene end by 1 base; junction bases not matched to a gene: 18. This CDR3 contains 19 residues.

A few counts support this clonotype. This rearrangement joins TRBV18 to TRBJ2-1, with TRBD2 as a possible D gene (5 bases). Trimming pared 2 bases from V and 0 bases from J, leaving 14 bases between. Per germline, CDR1 KGHSH and CDR2 LQKENI. CDR3 size: 17 residues. CDR3: CASSPIQRTSSYNEQFF. The CDR3 nucleotides are TGTGCCAGCTCACCAATACAGCGGACCAGCTCCTACAATGAGCAGTTCTTC.

V is TRBV9 and J is TRBJ2-1; D gene unclear. The CDR3 totals 15 residues. Germline CDR1 and CDR2: SGDLS and YYNGEE. Trimming took 4 bases from V and 0 from J, leaving 11 bases between them. CDR3 nucleotide sequence: TGTGCCAGCAGCCAAGCGTTAAGCTCCTACAATGAGCAGTTCTTC. Amino acid sequence: CASSQALSSYNEQFF.

This clonotype was seen a handful of times. This rearrangement joins TRBV9 to TRBJ2-2; D is undetermined. The CDR3 totals 12 residues. V gave up 6 bases and J gave up 1 base, with 4 bases separating them. Germline V gene sequence: CDR1 SGDLS, CDR2 YYNGEE. CDR3 residues: CASNENTGELFF. DNA of the CDR3: TGTGCCAGCAACGAGAACACCGGGGAGCTGTTTTTT.

The chain carries TRBV20-1 and TRBJ2-5, with 9 bases identical to TRBD1. CDR1 DFQATT and CDR2 SNEGSKA come from the germline V gene (reference sequence). The CDR3 runs 14 residues. Trimming took 6 bases from V and 7 from J; bases not matched to a gene: 12. CDR3 sequence: CSARGDRGVVTQYF. The CDR3 nucleotides read TGCAGTGCCCGCGGCGACAGGGGGGTCGTGACCCAGTACTTC.

V usage is TRBV18 and J usage is TRBJ2-1, with 7 positions matching TRBD1. In germline, CDR1 is KGHSH, CDR2 LQKENI. After removal of 3 bases from V and 8 bases from J, the junction contained 4 bases not matched to a gene. The CDR3 is made up of 13 amino acids. The CDR3, as DNA: TGTGCCAGCTCACCCGGGACAGAGGATGAGCAGTTCTTC. Translated: CASSPGTEDEQFF.

V is TRBV11-2 and J is TRBJ2-2; 14 nucleotides match TRBD2. V gave up 2 bases and J gave up 2 bases; unmatched junction bases: 4. The CDR3 is 18 residues long. CDR1 SGHAT and CDR2 FQNNGV come from the germline V gene. This chain's CDR3 is CASSLSGTSGRNTGELFF. In nucleotides, the CDR3 is TGTGCCAGCAGCTTAAGTGGGACTAGCGGGAGAAACACCGGGGAGCTGTTTTTT.

This clonotype appeared a few times. This sequence joins TRBV29-1 and TRBJ1-1, with a weak D call TRBD1 (5 bases). CDR3 length equals 12 residues. The germline V and J ends were trimmed by 8 bases and 3 bases, with 13 bases remaining between them. Germline values: CDR1 SQVTM, CDR2 ANQGSEA. CDR3 residues: CSTAVGDTEAFF. The CDR3 coding sequence is TGCAGCACCGCGGTGGGGGACACTGAAGCTTTCTTT. Complete variable domain (other parts from reference TRBV29-1 and TRBJ1-1): SAVISQKPSRDICQRGTSLTIQCQVDSQVTMMFWYRQQPGQSLTLIATANQGSEATYESGFVIDKFPISRPNLTFSTLTVSNMSPEDSSIYLCSTAVGDTEAFFGQGTRLTVV.

The V gene is TRBV10-3, the J gene TRBJ2-1; 12 bases are shared with TRBD2. The CDR3 runs 17 residues. J gave up 6 bases and V 1 base, and 7 bases lay outside the gene matches. Germline CDR1 and CDR2: ENHRY and SYGVKD. The chain's CDR3 is CAISELTSGRSGNEQFF. DNA of the CDR3: TGTGCCATCAGTGAGTTGACTAGCGGGAGAAGCGGCAATGAGCAGTTCTTC.

The chain employs TRBV4-3 and TRBJ2-1; tentative D call: TRBD1 (5 bases). Germline V gives CDR1 LGHNA, CDR2 YSLEER. V lost 1 base and J lost 8, with 18 bases in between. There are 16 residues in the CDR3. The CDR3 region has the DNA TGCGCCAGCAGCCAAGTTCCCAGCCAGGGTGGAGATGAGCAGTTCTTC. This encodes CASSQVPSQGGDEQFF.

The chain couples TRBV15 to TRBJ2-2; the match to TRBD1 covers 8 bases. After removal of 0 bases from V and 5 bases from J, the junction contained 8 bases not matched to a gene. The germline V gene encodes CDR1 LNHNV and CDR2 YYDKDF (reference sequence). The CDR3 runs to 17 residues. As DNA, the CDR3 is TGTGCCACCAGCAGAGACCTCGGACAGGGAAGTACCGGGGAGCTGTTTTTT. Protein sequence: CATSRDLGQGSTGELFF.

This clonotype was counted a few times. The chain combines TRBV4-1 with TRBJ2-3; possible D gene TRBD2, 6 bases. The CDR3 runs 16 residues. With 6 bases removed from V and 4 bases from J, the gap between germline ends came to 20 bases. CDR1 is MGHRA, CDR2 YSYEKL, per germline. The CDR3 sequence: CASSLAGSSWSDTQYF. CDR3 in DNA: TGCGCCAGCAGTCTCGCCGGGAGTAGCTGGTCAGATACGCAGTATTTT.

The chain combines TRBV7-3 with TRBJ2-2; D is undetermined. This CDR3 is 13 amino acids long. Germline values: CDR1 SGHTA, CDR2 FQGTGA. V was trimmed by 4 bases and J by 6 bases, leaving 9 bases between them. CDR3 nucleotide sequence: TGTGCCAGCAGCTCCATGATTTCCGGGGAGCTGTTTTTT. It translates to CASSSMISGELFF.

This clonotype was observed a few times. This chain uses TRBV15 with TRBJ2-3, with D perhaps assigned TRBD1 or TRBD2 (5 bases each). V lost 6 bases and J 2 bases, leaving 24 bases between the germline ends. The germline gives CDR1 LNHNV, CDR2 YYDKDF (reference sequence). CDR3 length equals 18 residues. Here the CDR3 reads CATRPRLTGPADTDTQYF. In nucleotides, the CDR3 is TGTGCCACCAGACCTAGACTAACAGGACCAGCCGACACAGATACGCAGTATTTT.

The gene calls are TRBV6-2 or TRBV6-3 and TRBJ1-1; perhaps TRBD1 as D (5 bases). With 8 bases removed from V and 9 bases from J, the gap between germline ends came to 19 bases. In germline, CDR1 is MNHEY, CDR2 SVGEGT. The CDR3 extends over 13 amino acids. The CDR3 here is CASLWTGTAKAFF. The CDR3 DNA sequence: TGTGCCAGCTTATGGACCGGGACGGCAAAAGCTTTCTTT.

The chain links TRBV28 to TRBJ2-1; no clear D. The germline V gene has CDR1 MDHEN and CDR2 SYDVKM. Trimming pared 6 bases from V and 10 bases from J, leaving 13 bases between. This CDR3 region has 12 residues. This CDR3 reads CASRQIQREQFF. CDR3 nucleotide sequence: TGTGCCAGCAGACAGATTCAGAGAGAGCAGTTCTTC.

This clonotype was seen a handful of times. This chain uses TRBV20-1 with TRBJ2-2; no clear D gene. The germline CDR1 and CDR2 sequences are DFQATT and SNEGSKA (reference sequence). This CDR3 spans 16 amino acids. Trimming removed 0 bases at V and 2 bases at J, with 13 bases between. In DNA form, the CDR3 reads TGCAGTGCTAGAGATCGCGGAAGGTATAACACCGGGGAGCTGTTTTTT. Amino acids: CSARDRGRYNTGELFF.

A few counts support this clonotype. The CDR3 bases are TGTGCCATCAGTGACTGGGGGGCTCTCCAAGAGACCCAGTACTTC. This encodes CAISDWGALQETQYF. This chain links TRBV10-3 with TRBJ2-5; perhaps D is TRBD1 or TRBD2 (6 bases each). Germline CDR1 is ENHRY and CDR2 is SYGVKD. The CDR3 runs 15 residues. Trimming shortened V by 3 bases and J by 1 base, and 12 bases separated the two germline ends.